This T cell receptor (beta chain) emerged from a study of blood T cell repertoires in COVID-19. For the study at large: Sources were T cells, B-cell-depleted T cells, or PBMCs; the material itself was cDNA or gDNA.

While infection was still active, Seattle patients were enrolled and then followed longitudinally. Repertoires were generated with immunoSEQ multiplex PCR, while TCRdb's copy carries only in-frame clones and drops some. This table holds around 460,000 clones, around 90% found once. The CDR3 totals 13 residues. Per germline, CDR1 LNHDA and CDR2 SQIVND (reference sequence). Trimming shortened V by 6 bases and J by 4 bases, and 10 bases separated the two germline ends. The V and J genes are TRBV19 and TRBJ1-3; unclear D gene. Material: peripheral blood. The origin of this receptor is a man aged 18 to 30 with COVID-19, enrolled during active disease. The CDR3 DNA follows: TGTGCCAGTAGGCTCGTCGGGGGAAACACCATATATTTT. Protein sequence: CASRLVGGNTIYF.